This T cell receptor beta chain was found in a study of blood T cell repertoires in COVID-19. Background on the study: The origin of the acute and convalescent COVID-19 samples was the United States, Italy and Spain.

Original methodology: Amplifying reference gene primers gave estimates of nucleated cell counts. Clones were read by immunoSEQ multiplex PCR, and TCRdb kept only the in-frame ones, dropping some. V, J and clone size reflect that table, while D and trimming were determined from the DNA. The sample carries approximately 300,000 clones, roughly nine tenths recorded once. V was trimmed by 3 bases and J by 5 bases, leaving 16 bases between them. The germline V gene has CDR1 LNHDA and CDR2 SQIVND (reference sequence). The CDR3 is 15 residues long. Seattle cases were enrolled at active infection and followed longitudinally.

This TCR came from a woman in her thirties with COVID-19, enrolled during active disease. The chain recombines TRBV19 with TRBJ1-1; D is uncertain. Source material: peripheral blood. CDR3 DNA: TGTGCCAGTAGTATCCGCGGAGGCCCGGGGACTGAAGCTTTCTTT. Its translation: CASSIRGGPGTEAFF.